This T cell receptor (beta chain) was documented in a study of blood T cell repertoires in COVID-19 (dated by TCRdb to about 2020). Background for the entire study: Collaborator samples came from the United States, Italy and Spain and covered acute and convalescent phases of COVID-19. Deeply sampled blood TCRbeta repertoires from subjects exposed to, actively infected with, or recovered from COVID-19 were included in the dataset. The samples were drawn from two sources: the first 160 participants of the ongoing ImmuneRACE study, and 1,000 to 1,500 subjects contributed by 6 global collaborators. A de-identified subject ID, COVID-19 status, age in years and sex were almost always included in the sample metadata. The repertoires were released in a freely available public database intended as a resource for research on the immune response to SARS-CoV-2. Where HLA class I and class II types were available, the types were taken from metadata supplied by the sample provider, not from assay-based typing. The prospective study material was composed of cDNA or gDNA derived from T cells, B-cell-depleted T cells, or PBMCs. The study at large found these results: The quantity of clinical and demographic metadata differed by source and by participant and was supplied without curation.

About this clone: Its antigen is unknown. No much larger clonotype is one base removed from it; base qualities were not supplied.

Trimming removed 4 bases from V and 8 bases from J, leaving 18 bases between the germline ends. Inclusive of the bounding cysteine and phenylalanine, the CDR3 is 14 residues long. Of the read, only the CDR3 DNA is kept; its 42 bases are in frame from base 1. CDR1 and CDR2 are drawn from the germline V gene: SGHRS, YFSETQ. Each collaborating institution followed its own protocols to collect whole blood in K2EDTA tubes. For TCRbeta analysis, collaborators shipped samples as frozen whole blood, isolated PBMCs, or DNA extracted from either of those sample types. The immunoSEQ Assay, a bias-controlled multiplex PCR, was used to amplify TCRbeta CDR3 regions from genomic DNA. As for the authors' bioinformatics: The number of nucleated cells in each sample was estimated by amplification of reference gene primers within the assay. To quantify the absolute abundance of each unique TCRbeta CDR3 rearrangement, sequence reads were collapsed and filtered. Productive Simpson clonality was computed per sample as the square root of Simpson's diversity index over productive rearrangements. The table was pulled from immuneACCESS by TCRdb, which kept in-frame rearrangements only. Such tables lose some clones; where checked, under half of the loss comes from unresolved V genes, and the rest has no known cause. The V and J calls and clone size come from that table; D and trimming were worked out from the DNA. The table for this sample lists 150,000 or so clones; roughly 83% of them were counted only once. The top ten clonotypes cover about 2.9% of the sample.

The TCR sequence derives from a woman of 80 years or more with acute or convalescent COVID-19. The chain couples TRBV5-1 to TRBJ1-1, and the D gene may be TRBD1, 6 bases matching. The sequenced sample was peripheral blood. The bases are TGCGCCAGCAGCCCGCCCCTACAGGGCGGAGAAGCTTTCTTT. Translated, it gives CASSPPLQGGEAFF.